This TCR beta chain was obtained from a study of shared T cell receptors in the human thymus. TCRdb keeps only in-frame clones here, not all; method: immunoSEQ multiplex PCR. The sample consists of hundreds of thousands of clones, 95% of them appearing once. The CDR3 length is 15 residues. Trimming took 2 bases from V and 2 from J, leaving 13 bases between them. From germline, CDR1 is MNHEY and CDR2 SMNVEV (reference sequence). The source of this sequence is a human donor. This chain joins TRBV27 and TRBJ2-7, with D possibly being TRBD2 (5 bases). The source material was thymocytes. CDR3 nucleotide sequence: TGTGCCAGCAGTTTAGTGAGTGCGGGTACCTACGAGCAGTACTTC. Translated: CASSLVSAGTYEQYF.